The T cell receptor beta chain under discussion was sequenced for a study of T cells in Graves' hyperthyroidism and ophthalmopathy. Study-level results: Ophthalmopathy could be told apart from stable hyperthyroidism with a 13 V-J model.

The germline V and J ends were trimmed by 5 bases and 5 bases, with 16 bases remaining between them. The germline gives CDR1 MGHRA, CDR2 YSYEKL. The CDR3 is made up of 14 amino acids. In this sample, this clonotype turned up a few times. Antigen unknown. The CDR3 regions of TCR beta were amplified from RNA transcripts. An initial round of RT-PCR targeting the TCR CDR3 relied on the HTBI primer set. TCRdb fed the multiplex PCR reads into MiXCR, producing one record per CDR3 protein. This table holds hundreds of thousands of distinct CDR3 sequences, 38% found once. Absent ophthalmopathy progression within 18 months defined stable Graves' hyperthyroidism. The diagnostic basis comprised clinical symptoms, serum thyroxine and TRAb, thyroid ultrasound and orbital computed tomography.

The TCR was taken from a young man with Graves' hyperthyroidism. The rearrangement links TRBV4-1 to TRBJ2-7; no reliable D call. Input material: blood. The CDR3 bases are TGCGCCAGCAGCATCCACCCTGGCCGGGACGAGCAGTACTTC. Translating gives CASSIHPGRDEQYF.